This TCR beta chain was sequenced in a study of cytotoxic CD8 clonotypes in ibrutinib-treated CLL (dated by TCRdb to about 2021). With respect to the entire study: The cohort was composed of 10 to 11 relapsed/refractory and about 16 treatment-naive patients; IGHV unmutated status was identified in approximately 17 patients. Partial responses were observed in approximately 24 patients and complete responses in 2; after a median follow-up of 68 months, remission was maintained in 14 patients and progression was observed in around twelve. Samples at response were collected after a median of about 12 months of treatment, with a range of roughly 6 to 40 months. On average, each sample had roughly 250,000 productive templates and approximately 89,000 productive rearrangements. Of the approximately 94 people in the trial, 25 to 30 had longitudinal samples available. Cryopreserved peripheral blood mononuclear cells were collected before treatment, at response, and at either disease progression or sustained remission. Patients were still on ibrutinib when every remission and progressive disease sample was collected.

The label giving this sample's time point can be read as: progressive disease on ibrutinib. For TCR beta library preparation, approximately 2 micrograms of genomic DNA were extracted from the cryopreserved PBMCs. Longitudinal blood samples from CLL patients on ibrutinib monotherapy were analyzed using high-throughput TCR beta sequencing. The patients took part in an open-label, single-center phase 2 trial of ibrutinib monotherapy. As for this clone: This receptor's antigen is unknown. No base qualities exist here, and no much larger clone lies one base off it.

Overall results and qualifications from the work: At baseline, clonality was higher than in age-matched healthy donors and showed a strong correlation with circulating CD8+ T-cell counts. At ibrutinib response clonality went up, during sustained remission it held steady, and at progression it dropped back toward baseline. Public clonotypes were found to be uncommon and were observed to contract or remain stable during treatment; the increase in clonality was shown to reflect expansion of private clonotypes at ibrutinib response. Sampling times were not matched between patients in sustained remission and patients whose disease was progressing, and lymph node repertoires were not examined.

The goal of deep resolution MiSeq sequencing was a depth between 1 in 1 million and 1 in 200,000 T cells, and coverage averaged 10x per clonotype. The immunoSEQ hsTCRB Kit was used to generate TCR beta libraries. The study's own analysis went as follows. ImmunoSEQ Data Assistant and ImmunoSEQ Analyzer were used for data analysis, and V, D and J genes were assigned according to IMGT definitions. Clonality was computed as one minus normalized Shannon entropy of productive rearrangement frequencies, ranging from 0 to 1. Only overrepresented clonotypes making up at least 0.05% of the repertoire of each patient were included in the public clonotype analysis. Around 13 age-matched healthy donor repertoires from immuneACCESS were used as controls for clonality. This immuneACCESS table, as held by TCRdb, lists in-frame sequences with V and J called but not all clones. Of the missing ones, under half trace to an unresolved V gene in checked studies; the others have no known cause. The DNA was the basis for D and trimming; V, J and clone size are from that table. Across this sample there are approximately 160,000 clones, with 70% to 90% seen only once. 3% to 3.5% of the sample is held by the ten biggest clonotypes.

The sequence came from a human donor with chronic lymphocytic leukemia. The specimen was PBMCs, collected at disease progression, from a patient treated with ibrutinib.

At the DNA level, the sequence is TGTGCCAGTAGTATGACTAGCGGGAAGAATGAGCAGTTCTTC. Its coded protein is CASSMTSGKNEQFF. The rearranged segments are TRBV19 and TRBJ2-1; 11 central nucleotides agree with TRBD2. Reading from cysteine to phenylalanine, the CDR3 counts 14 amino acids. Only the CDR3 region is kept as DNA, spanning 42 bases read in frame from base 1. The germline V gene (reference sequence) supplies CDR1 LNHDA and CDR2 SQIVND. The germline V end is reduced by 3 bases and the J end by 7 bases; junction bases left unmatched: 2.